Below are 3 T cell receptor beta chains sequenced from a single sample in a study of graft-versus-host responses after intestinal transplantation. The method was immunoSEQ multiplex PCR; TCRdb's version includes in-frame clones alone and lacks a portion of them. The profile shows 7,500 to 10,000 clones, about 90% of them singletons. Here the sequenced sample was PBMCs, taken roughly 43 days after intestinal transplant. The receptors were gathered from a human patient who received an intestinal transplant, so some T cells may come from the graft donor.

The rearrangement joins TRBV28 to TRBJ2-2; 8 positions match TRBD2. Trimming took 0 bases from V and 2 from J; bases not matched to a gene: 8. This CDR3 contains 18 residues. Germline CDR1 and CDR2: MDHEN and SYDVKM. The chain's CDR3 is CASSLWIAGRANTGELFF. The CDR3, as DNA: TGTGCCAGCAGTTTATGGATAGCGGGAAGAGCAAACACCGGGGAGCTGTTTTTT.

V gene TRBV4-1 combines with J gene TRBJ2-6; D is undetermined. The V gene's germline CDR1 is MGHRA and CDR2 YSYEKL. The CDR3 loop spans 16 amino acids. The V gene lost 4 bases and the J gene lost 0 bases, with 10 bases spanning the gap. The CDR3 reads CASSPNIGSGANVLTF. DNA of the CDR3: TGCGCCAGCAGCCCGAATATTGGCTCTGGGGCCAACGTCCTGACTTTC.

J is TRBJ2-2 and V is TRBV5-6, with unresolved D. CDR3 length: 16 residues. The germline CDR1 and CDR2 sequences are SGHDT and YYEEEE. Trimming left V 0 bases short and J 1 base short, with 10 bases between. CDR3 sequence: CASSLAVYGNTGELFF. As DNA, the CDR3 is TGTGCCAGCAGCTTGGCGGTGTACGGGAACACCGGGGAGCTGTTTTTT.